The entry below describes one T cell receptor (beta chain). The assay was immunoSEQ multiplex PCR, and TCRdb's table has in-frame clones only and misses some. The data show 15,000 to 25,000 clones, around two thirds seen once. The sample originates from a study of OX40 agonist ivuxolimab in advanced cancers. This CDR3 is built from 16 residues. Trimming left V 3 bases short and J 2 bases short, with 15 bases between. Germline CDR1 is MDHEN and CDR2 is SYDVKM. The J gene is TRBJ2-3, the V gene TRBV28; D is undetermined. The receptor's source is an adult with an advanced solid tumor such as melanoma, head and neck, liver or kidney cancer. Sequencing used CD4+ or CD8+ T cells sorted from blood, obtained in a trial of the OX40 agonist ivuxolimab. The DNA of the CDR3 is TGTGCCAGCAGTTTGAGGCACCTGGGGTACACAGATACGCAGTATTTT. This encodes CASSLRHLGYTDTQYF. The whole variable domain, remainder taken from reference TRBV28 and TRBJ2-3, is DVKVTQSSRYLVKRTGEKVFLECVQDMDHENMFWYRQDPGLGLRLIYFSYDVKMKEKGDIPEGYSVSREKKERFSLILESASTNQTSMYLCASSLRHLGYTDTQYFGPGTRLTVL.